This entry concerns a single T cell receptor (beta chain). Its specificity is not known. The data were taken from a study of cytomegalovirus exposure and HLA in healthy donors. Germline CDR1 LNHDA, CDR2 SQIVND (reference sequence). CDR3 length: 14 residues. Trimming removed 5 bases from V and 5 bases from J, with 13 bases in between. 60 Vbeta and 13 Jbeta primers were used in PCR. The data were produced by immunoSEQ multiplex PCR, yet TCRdb's version contains in-frame clones alone and is incomplete. The sample has 100,000 to 150,000 clones, about 71% seen once. Broader study findings: Near-uniform donor sequencing depth was presumed by presence/absence analyses. A missense DCLRE1C variant was associated with V- and J-gene trimming of TCR beta chains in a later analysis, and an independent cohort replicated the association. The authors listed around 150 TCR beta chains as cytomegalovirus-associated.

The origin of this receptor is a woman in her sixties in good health and CMV-seropositive. V is TRBV19 and J is TRBJ2-1, with D perhaps TRBD1 (6 bases). Sequencing input: PBMCs. In DNA form, the CDR3 reads TGTGCCAGTAGTGTCCCCGGGACACACAATGAGCAGTTCTTC. This encodes CASSVPGTHNEQFF.